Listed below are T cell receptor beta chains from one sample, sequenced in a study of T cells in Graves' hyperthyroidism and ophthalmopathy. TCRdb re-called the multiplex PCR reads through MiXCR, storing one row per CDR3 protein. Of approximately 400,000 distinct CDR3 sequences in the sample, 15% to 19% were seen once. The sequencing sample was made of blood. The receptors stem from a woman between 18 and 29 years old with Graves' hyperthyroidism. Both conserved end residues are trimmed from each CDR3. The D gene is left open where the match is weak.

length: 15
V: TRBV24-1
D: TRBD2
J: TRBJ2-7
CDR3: ATSDLPGPGGFAEQY

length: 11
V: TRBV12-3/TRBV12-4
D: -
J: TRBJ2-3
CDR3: ASGNRSTDTQY

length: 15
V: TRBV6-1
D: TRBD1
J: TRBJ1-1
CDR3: ASSKEDRDSKNTEAF

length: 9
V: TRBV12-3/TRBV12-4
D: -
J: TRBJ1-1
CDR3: ASSIGGEAF

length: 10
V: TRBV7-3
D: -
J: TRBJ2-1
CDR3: ASSLRGSDQF

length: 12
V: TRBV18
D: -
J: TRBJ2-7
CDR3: ASSPQGNGYEQY

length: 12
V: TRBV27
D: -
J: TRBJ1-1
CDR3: ASSAKGRNTEAF

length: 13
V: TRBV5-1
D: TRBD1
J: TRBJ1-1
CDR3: ASSSQGGLDTEAF

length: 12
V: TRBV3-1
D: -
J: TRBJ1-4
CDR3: ASSQNALSEKLF

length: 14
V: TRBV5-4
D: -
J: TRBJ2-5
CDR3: ASSLTRSGLQETQY

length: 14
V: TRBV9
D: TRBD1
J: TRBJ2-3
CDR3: ASSVEVATGRDTQY

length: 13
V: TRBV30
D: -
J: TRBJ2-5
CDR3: AWSPQGRPPETQY

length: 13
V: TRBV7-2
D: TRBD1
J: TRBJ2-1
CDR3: ASSLARTGYNEQF

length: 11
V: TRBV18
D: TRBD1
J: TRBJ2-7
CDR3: ASSDLTGLRQY

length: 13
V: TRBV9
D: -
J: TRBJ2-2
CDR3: ASSVTGHNTGELF

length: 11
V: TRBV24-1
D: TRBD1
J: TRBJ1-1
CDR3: ATARDSNTEAF

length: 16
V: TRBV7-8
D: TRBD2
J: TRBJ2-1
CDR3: ASSLELGLAGGRGEQF

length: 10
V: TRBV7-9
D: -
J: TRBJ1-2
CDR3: ASSPGVFGYT

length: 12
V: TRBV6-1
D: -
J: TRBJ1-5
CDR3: ASRSGFANQPQH

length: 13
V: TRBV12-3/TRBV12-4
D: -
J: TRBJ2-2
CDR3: ASILGGRNTGELF

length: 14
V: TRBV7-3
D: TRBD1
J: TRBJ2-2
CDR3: ASSLSLGQRTGELF

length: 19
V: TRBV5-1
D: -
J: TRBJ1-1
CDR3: ASSENNPAGMVGFVNTEAF

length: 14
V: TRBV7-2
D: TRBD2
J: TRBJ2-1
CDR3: ASSPFTSGRVNEQF

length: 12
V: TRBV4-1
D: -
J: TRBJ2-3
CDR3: ASSAGDGTDTQY

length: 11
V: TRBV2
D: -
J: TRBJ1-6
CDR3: ASTPGWGSPLH

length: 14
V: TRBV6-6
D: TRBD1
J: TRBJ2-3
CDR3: ASSYSKAGGLDTQY

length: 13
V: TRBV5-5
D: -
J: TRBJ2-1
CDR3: ASSLDSRSYNEQF

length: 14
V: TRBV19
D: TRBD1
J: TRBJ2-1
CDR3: ASSQRDRGSYNEQF

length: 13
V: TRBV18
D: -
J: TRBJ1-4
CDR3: ASSPGAPSGEKLF

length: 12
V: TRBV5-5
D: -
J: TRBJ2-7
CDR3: ASTDTGRAYEQY

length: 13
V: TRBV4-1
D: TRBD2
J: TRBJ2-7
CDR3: ASSQDPGLAGEQY

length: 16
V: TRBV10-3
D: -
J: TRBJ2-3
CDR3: AISDPTRRGKEADTQY

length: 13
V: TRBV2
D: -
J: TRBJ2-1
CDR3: ASSVHPWGRGEQF

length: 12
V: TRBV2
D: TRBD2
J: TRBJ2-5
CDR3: ASSGTSGLETQY

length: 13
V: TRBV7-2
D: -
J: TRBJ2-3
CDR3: ASSDDPRGTDTQY

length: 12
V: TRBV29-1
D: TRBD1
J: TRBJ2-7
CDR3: SAIGQGGSYEQY

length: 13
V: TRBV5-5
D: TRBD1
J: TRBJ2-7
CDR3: ASSLTGGAGYEQY

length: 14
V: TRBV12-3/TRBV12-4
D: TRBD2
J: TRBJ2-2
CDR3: ASSLDLGTTRGELF

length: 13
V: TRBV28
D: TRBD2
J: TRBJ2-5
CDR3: ASSPVGREGETQY

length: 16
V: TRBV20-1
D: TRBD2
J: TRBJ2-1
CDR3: SASRTSGRGTSYNEQF

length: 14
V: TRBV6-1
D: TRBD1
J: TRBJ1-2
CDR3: ASSVGPGQSTYGYT

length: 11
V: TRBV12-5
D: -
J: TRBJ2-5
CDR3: ASGLLGEETQY

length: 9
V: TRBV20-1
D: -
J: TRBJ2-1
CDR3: SASNSVEQF

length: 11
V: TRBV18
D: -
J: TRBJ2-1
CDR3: ASSADRLNEQF

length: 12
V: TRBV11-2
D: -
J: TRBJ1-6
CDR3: ASSLDQGHSPLH

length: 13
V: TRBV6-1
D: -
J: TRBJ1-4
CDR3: ASSEEGFGYEKLF

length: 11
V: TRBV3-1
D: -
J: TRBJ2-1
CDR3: ASSHRRYNEQF

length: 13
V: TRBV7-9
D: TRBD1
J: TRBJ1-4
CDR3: ASSLPGQGNEKLF

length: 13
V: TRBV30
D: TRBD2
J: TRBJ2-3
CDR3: AWSRAGAFTDTQY

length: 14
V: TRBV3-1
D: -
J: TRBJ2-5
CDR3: ASSQEVPSIQETQY

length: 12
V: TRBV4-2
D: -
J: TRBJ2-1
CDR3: ASSQDIAGNEQF

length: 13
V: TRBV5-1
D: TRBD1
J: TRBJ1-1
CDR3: ASSLAGQSNTEAF

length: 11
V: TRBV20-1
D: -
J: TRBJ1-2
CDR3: SASGGRNYGYT

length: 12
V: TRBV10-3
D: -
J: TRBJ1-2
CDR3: AIRATTGTPGYT

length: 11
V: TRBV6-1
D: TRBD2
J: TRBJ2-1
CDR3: ASWTSGGAPRF

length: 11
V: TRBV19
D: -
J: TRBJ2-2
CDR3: ASSTARTGELF

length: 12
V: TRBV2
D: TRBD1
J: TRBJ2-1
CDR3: ASSGQGTGNEQF

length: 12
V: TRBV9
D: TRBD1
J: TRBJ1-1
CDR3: ASSSRDSYTEAF

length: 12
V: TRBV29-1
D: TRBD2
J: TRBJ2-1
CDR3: SVEELAGYNEQF